This is a list of T cell receptor beta chains from one sample in a study of blood T cells in healthy people across ages. MiXCR, applied by TCRdb to the 5' RACE reads, yields one record per CDR3 protein. Among 650,000 to 800,000 distinct CDR3 sequences listed, around 45% were seen once. Material for sequencing was blood. Receptor source: a man aged 55 to 70 in good health. Both conserved end residues are part of each CDR3. D genes are given only for firm matches. Rows give clone size only sometimes, using once, few, many, or a class for an expanded clone.

j_call: TRBJ2-5; d_call: TRBD2; v_call: TRBV4-1; clone_size: many; cdr3_nt: TGCGCCAGCAGCCTAAGGACTAGCGGACAAGAGACCCAGTACTTC; cdr3_aa: CASSLRTSGQETQYF
j_call: TRBJ2-7; d_call: -; v_call: TRBV21-1; clone_size: -; cdr3_nt: TGTGCCAGCAGCAAAGCGAGGAGACGGCGGCGAAAGGAGCAGTACTTC; cdr3_aa: CASSKARRRRRKEQYF
j_call: TRBJ2-1; d_call: TRBD2; v_call: TRBV6-1; clone_size: -; cdr3_nt: TGTGCCAGCAGTGAAGCCCACCCGACTAGCGGGGGGAGTAGCTACAATGAGCAGTTCTTC; cdr3_aa: CASSEAHPTSGGSSYNEQFF
j_call: TRBJ2-2; d_call: -; v_call: TRBV7-2; clone_size: -; cdr3_nt: TGTGCCAGCAGCGAGAGACAGTCGAACACCGGGGAGCTGTTTTTT; cdr3_aa: CASSERQSNTGELFF
j_call: TRBJ2-7; d_call: TRBD2; v_call: TRBV29-1; clone_size: -; cdr3_nt: TGCAGCGTTGGGGAGGGCGAGCAGTACTTC; cdr3_aa: CSVGEGEQYF
j_call: TRBJ2-7; d_call: TRBD2; v_call: TRBV20-1; clone_size: few; cdr3_nt: TGCAGTCCCTACGGGGGGGACTACGAGCAGTACTTC; cdr3_aa: CSPYGGDYEQYF
j_call: TRBJ1-5; d_call: TRBD1; v_call: TRBV4-3; clone_size: -; cdr3_nt: TGCGCCAGCAGCCCGACAGGGGGCAAGGAGCCCCAGCATTTT; cdr3_aa: CASSPTGGKEPQHF
j_call: TRBJ1-5; d_call: -; v_call: TRBV20-1; clone_size: -; cdr3_nt: TGCAGTGCTAGTCGGGGAATTCGCAATCAGCCCCAGCATTTT; cdr3_aa: CSASRGIRNQPQHF
j_call: TRBJ1-2; d_call: -; v_call: TRBV28; clone_size: few; cdr3_nt: TGTGCCAGCAGTTTCGGGGGGCGCTCTGGCTACACCTTC; cdr3_aa: CASSFGGRSGYTF
j_call: TRBJ2-7; d_call: -; v_call: TRBV2; clone_size: -; cdr3_nt: TGTGCCACCGCGGGGAGGGGGGCCTACAATGAGCAGTACTTC; cdr3_aa: CATAGRGAYNEQYF
j_call: TRBJ1-1; d_call: TRBD1; v_call: TRBV29-1; clone_size: -; cdr3_nt: TGCAGCGTTATGGACAGGGGGTACACTGAAGCTTTCTTT; cdr3_aa: CSVMDRGYTEAFF
j_call: TRBJ2-7; d_call: TRBD2; v_call: TRBV7-3; clone_size: -; cdr3_nt: TGTGCCAGCAGCCGGGGAGGGGACTCCCGGGTTGACGAGCAGTACTTC; cdr3_aa: CASSRGGDSRVDEQYF
j_call: TRBJ2-1; d_call: TRBD1; v_call: TRBV5-1; clone_size: -; cdr3_nt: TGCGCCGGCAGCTTGGGGGACAGGCATGAGCAGTTCTTC; cdr3_aa: CAGSLGDRHEQFF
j_call: TRBJ2-6; d_call: -; v_call: TRBV27; clone_size: few; cdr3_nt: TGTGCCAGCAAAGGATCCGGCAACCGGATGTCTGGGGCCAACGTCCTGACTTTC; cdr3_aa: CASKGSGNRMSGANVLTF
j_call: TRBJ2-5; d_call: TRBD1; v_call: TRBV7-2; clone_size: many; cdr3_nt: TGTGCCAGCAGCTTCACAGGGGGAGAGACCCAGTACTTC; cdr3_aa: CASSFTGGETQYF
j_call: TRBJ2-4; d_call: -; v_call: TRBV13; clone_size: few; cdr3_nt: TGTGCCAGCAGCCTGAGGGGGGAAAACATTCAGTACTTC; cdr3_aa: CASSLRGENIQYF
j_call: TRBJ2-7; d_call: -; v_call: TRBV6-2/TRBV6-3; clone_size: few; cdr3_nt: TGTGCCAGCAGTTACTACGGTGTTCGCCAGGGGATATGGGAGCAGTACTTC; cdr3_aa: CASSYYGVRQGIWEQYF
j_call: TRBJ2-5; d_call: -; v_call: TRBV6-2/TRBV6-3; clone_size: -; cdr3_nt: TGTGCCAGCAGTTATGGGGGCCTCGACAATGAGCAGTACTTC; cdr3_aa: CASSYGGLDNEQYF
j_call: TRBJ2-3; d_call: -; v_call: TRBV7-2; clone_size: -; cdr3_nt: TGTGCCAGCAGCCTCAACTCAGGACCAGATACGCAGTATTTT; cdr3_aa: CASSLNSGPDTQYF